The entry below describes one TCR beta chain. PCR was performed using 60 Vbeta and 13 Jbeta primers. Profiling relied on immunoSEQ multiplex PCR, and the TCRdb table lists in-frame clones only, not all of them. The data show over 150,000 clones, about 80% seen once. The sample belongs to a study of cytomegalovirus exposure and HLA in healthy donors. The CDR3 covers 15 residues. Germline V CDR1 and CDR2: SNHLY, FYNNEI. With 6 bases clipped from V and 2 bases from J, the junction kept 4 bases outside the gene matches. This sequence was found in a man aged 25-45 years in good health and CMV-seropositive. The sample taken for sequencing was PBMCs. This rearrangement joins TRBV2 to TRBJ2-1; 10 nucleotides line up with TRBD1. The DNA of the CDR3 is TGTGCCAGCAGCAGACAGGGGGCTACCTACAATGAGCAGTTCTTC. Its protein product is CASSRQGATYNEQFF. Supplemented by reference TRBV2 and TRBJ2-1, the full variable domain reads EPEVTQTPSHQVTQMGQEVILRCVPISNHLYFYWYRQILGQKVEFLVSFYNNEISEKSEIFDDQFSVERPDGSNFTLKIRSTKLEDSAMYFCASSRQGATYNEQFFGPGTRLTVL.